This T cell receptor beta chain comes out of a study of OX40 agonist ivuxolimab in advanced cancers. Overall study context: Of the patients, three showed partial responses, one with hepatocellular carcinoma and two with cutaneous melanoma.

This CDR3 has 16 amino acids. V lost 1 base and J lost 4; bases outside the gene matches: 9. Germline V gene lookup returns CDR1 LGHNT and CDR2 FRNRAP. Systemic immunosuppression or a history of autoimmune disease excluded patients. Study-wide findings and caveats: Antigen specificity of clonally expanded peripheral T cells was not established.

Regarding this clone: Its antigen remains unknown.

Here immunoSEQ multiplex PCR was the method, and the copy in TCRdb shows in-frame clones only, minus some. The sample yields 60,000 to 85,000 clones, 82% seen once. The sequence came from an adult with an advanced solid tumor such as melanoma, head and neck, liver or kidney cancer. The sequencing used CD4+ or CD8+ T cells sorted from blood, collected in a trial of the OX40 agonist ivuxolimab. The rearrangement joins TRBV12-5 to TRBJ1-2; 7 nucleotides line up with TRBD1. The CDR3 reads CASGLGDREQGYGYTF. Here the CDR3 DNA reads TGTGCTAGTGGTTTGGGCGACAGGGAACAGGGCTATGGCTACACCTTC.